This T cell receptor (beta chain) was identified in a study of T-cell reconstitution after alpha-beta-depleted transplantation in children. Library preparation (for TCRbeta) was performed with unique molecular identifiers. Each CDR3 protein is one row after TCRdb ran MiXCR on the PCR reads. The sample includes about 440,000 distinct CDR3 sequences, roughly two fifths seen only once; the top ten take 25% to 30%. Study outcomes and limitations: Expanded graft clones numbering several hundred reportedly gave rise to alpha-beta T cells about two months after transplant.

Note on this clonotype: Its antigen is unidentified.

The CDR3 totals 15 residues. CDR1 and CDR2 (germline): LGHNA, YNFKEQ. V shed 0 bases, J shed 2 bases, and the junction held 3 bases outside the gene matches. The source of this sequence is a girl aged 2 to 9 with aplastic anemia, due to receive a stem cell transplant. This chain uses TRBV4-2 with TRBJ2-7, with TRBD2 identical over 8 bases. The sample was PBMCs, taken before TCRalphabeta/CD19-depleted stem cell transplant. The CDR3 coding sequence is TGTGCCAGCAGCCAAGACCGAGCGGGGGCCTACGAGCAGTACTTC. Translating gives CASSQDRAGAYEQYF.